This T cell receptor (beta chain) is drawn from a study of a mutant IDH1 vaccine in newly diagnosed glioma. About the study: Vaccination began 4-6 weeks post radiotherapy alone, or with temozolomide cycles. Patients arrived already treated with radiotherapy, temozolomide, or both, most having had both.

Time point indicated: week 47, end of study. The content of each vaccine dose was 300 ug of mutant IDH1 20-mer peptide, and topical imiquimod accompanied it. All eight of the vaccinations patients received fell in weeks 1, 3, 5, 7, 11, 15, 19 and 23. Regarding this clone: Its antigen is unidentified.

With V trimmed by 5 bases and J by 1 base, 5 bases remained unmatched. Germline CDR1 reads SGHAT; CDR2 reads FQNNGV. The CDR3 covers 15 residues. Method: immunoSEQ multiplex PCR; TCRdb's copy keeps in-frame clones and lacks some. This table has about 94,000 clones, roughly nine tenths appearing once. The starting material was PBMCs, obtained from a glioma patient whose treatment included an IDH1 peptide vaccine. The sequence was obtained from a woman aged 45 to 65 with glioma. The chain uses TRBV11-2 and TRBJ1-5; 7 bases are a match to TRBD1. The CDR3 region is CASSPQGLSNQPQHF. The CDR3 coding sequence is TGTGCCAGCAGCCCACAGGGGCTAAGCAATCAGCCCCAGCATTTT. The whole variable domain, remainder taken from reference TRBV11-2 and TRBJ1-5, is EAGVAQSPRYKIIEKRQSVAFWCNPISGHATLYWYQQILGQGPKLLIQFQNNGVVDDSQLPKDRFSAERLKGVDSTLKIQPAKLEDSAVYLCASSPQGLSNQPQHFGDGTRLSIL.